This T cell receptor (beta chain) is drawn from a study of blood T cell repertoires in COVID-19 (dated by TCRdb to 2020 to 2022). About the investigation overall: The collaborator samples originated in the United States, Italy and Spain and spanned the acute and convalescent phases of COVID-19. Subjects who had been exposed to COVID-19, were actively infected with it, or had recovered from it provided the deeply sampled blood TCRbeta repertoires that made up the dataset. The prospective study material was composed of cDNA or gDNA derived from T cells, B-cell-depleted T cells, or PBMCs. Where available, HLA class I and class II types were obtained from metadata supplied by the sample provider rather than from assay-based typing. Nearly every sample came with metadata listing a de-identified subject ID, COVID-19 status, age in years and sex. Samples came from the ongoing ImmuneRACE study (first 160 participants) plus 1,254 subjects from 6 global collaborators. The repertoires were released in a freely available public database intended as a resource for research on the immune response to SARS-CoV-2. What the authors observed across the whole study: Clinical and demographic metadata were provided uncurated, with the amount varying by source and participant.

The immunoSEQ Assay, a bias-controlled multiplex PCR, was used to amplify TCRbeta CDR3 regions from genomic DNA. On the study's bioinformatics: The number of nucleated cells in each sample was estimated by amplification of reference gene primers within the assay. To quantify the absolute abundance of each unique TCRbeta CDR3 rearrangement, sequence reads were collapsed and filtered. Productive Simpson clonality was computed per sample as the square root of Simpson's diversity index over productive rearrangements. Imported from immuneACCESS, the table was reduced by TCRdb to in-frame sequences with V and J called. These copies leave out some clones; in studies compared against another copy, an unresolved V gene accounts for under half, and the cause of the remainder is not known. The V and J calls and the clone size are those of that table, but D and trimming were determined from the DNA. The table for this sample lists about 670,000 clones; about 87% of them were counted only once. The ten most abundant clones make up 0.2% to 0.3% of the sample.

The collaborating institutions used their own protocols to collect whole blood in K2EDTA tubes. For TCRbeta analysis, collaborators shipped samples as frozen whole blood, isolated PBMCs, or DNA extracted from either of those sample types. V trim: 4 bases; J trim: 6 bases; unmatched bases: 14. Per the germline V gene, SGHTA is the CDR1 and FQGNSA is the CDR2. From cysteine to phenylalanine, the CDR3 is 16 amino acids long. The CDR3 DNA has 48 bases and is translated from base 1. This clone was counted a single time. Its antigen specificity is not known. Base qualities are missing; no much larger clone stands one base away.

Sequenced material: peripheral blood. The TCR sequence derives from a young woman with acute or convalescent COVID-19. The chain is assembled from TRBV7-2 and TRBJ1-1; TRBD1 matches 7 bases in the middle. The nucleotide sequence reads as follows: TGTGCCAGCAGCTCGGACAGGTTTGGTAACTCGGCTGAAGCTTTCTTT. This codes for CASSSDRFGNSAEAFF.